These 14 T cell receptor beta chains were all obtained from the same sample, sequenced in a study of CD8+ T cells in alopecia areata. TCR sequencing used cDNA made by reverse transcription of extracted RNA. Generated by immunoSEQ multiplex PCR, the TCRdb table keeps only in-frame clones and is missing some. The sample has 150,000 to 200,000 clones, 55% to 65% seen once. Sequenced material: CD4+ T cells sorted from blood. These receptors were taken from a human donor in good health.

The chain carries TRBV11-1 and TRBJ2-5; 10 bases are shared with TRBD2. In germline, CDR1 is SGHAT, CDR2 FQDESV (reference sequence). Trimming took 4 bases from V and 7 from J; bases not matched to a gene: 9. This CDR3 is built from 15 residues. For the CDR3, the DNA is TGTGCCAGCAGCTCCGGGACTAGCGCCCCGGGGACCCAGTACTTC. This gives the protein CASSSGTSAPGTQYF.

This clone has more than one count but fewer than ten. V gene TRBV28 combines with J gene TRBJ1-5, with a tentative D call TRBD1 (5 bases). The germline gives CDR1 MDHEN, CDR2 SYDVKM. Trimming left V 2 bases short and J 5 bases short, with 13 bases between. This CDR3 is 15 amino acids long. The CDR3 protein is CASSLAGEEYQPQHF. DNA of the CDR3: TGTGCCAGCAGTTTAGCGGGGGAAGAATATCAGCCCCAGCATTTT.

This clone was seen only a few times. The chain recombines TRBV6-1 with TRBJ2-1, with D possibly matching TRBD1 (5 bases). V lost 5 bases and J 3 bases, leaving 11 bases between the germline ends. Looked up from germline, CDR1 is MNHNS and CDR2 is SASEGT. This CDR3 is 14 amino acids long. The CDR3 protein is CASSQKGDYNEQFF. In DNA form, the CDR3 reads TGTGCCAGCAGTCAAAAAGGGGACTACAATGAGCAGTTCTTC.

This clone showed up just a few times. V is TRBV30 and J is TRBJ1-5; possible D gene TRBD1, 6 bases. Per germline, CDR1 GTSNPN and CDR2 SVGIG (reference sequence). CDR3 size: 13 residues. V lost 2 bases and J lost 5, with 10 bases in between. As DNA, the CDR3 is TGTGCCTGGAGTAGTAACAGGGATCAGCCCCAGCATTTT. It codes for CAWSSNRDQPQHF.

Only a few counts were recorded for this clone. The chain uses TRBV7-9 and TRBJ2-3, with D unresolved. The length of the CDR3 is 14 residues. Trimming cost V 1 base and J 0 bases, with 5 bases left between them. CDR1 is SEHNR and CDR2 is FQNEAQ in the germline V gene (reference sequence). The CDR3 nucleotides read TGTGCCAGCAGCTTAGAAGGGAGCACAGATACGCAGTATTTT. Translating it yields CASSLEGSTDTQYF. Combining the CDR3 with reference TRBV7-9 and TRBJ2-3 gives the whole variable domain DTGVSQNPRHKITKRGQNVTFRCDPISEHNRLYWYRQTLGQGPEFLTYFQNEAQLEKSRLLSDRFSAERPKGSFSTLEIQRTEQGDSAMYLCASSLEGSTDTQYFGPGTRLTVL.

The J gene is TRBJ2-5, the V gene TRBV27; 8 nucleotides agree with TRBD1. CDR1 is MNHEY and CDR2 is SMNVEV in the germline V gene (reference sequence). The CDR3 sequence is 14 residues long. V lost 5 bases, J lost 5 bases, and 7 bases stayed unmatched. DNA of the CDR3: TGTGCCAGCAGTCGACAGGGGAATACGGAGACCCAGTACTTC. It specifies CASSRQGNTETQYF.

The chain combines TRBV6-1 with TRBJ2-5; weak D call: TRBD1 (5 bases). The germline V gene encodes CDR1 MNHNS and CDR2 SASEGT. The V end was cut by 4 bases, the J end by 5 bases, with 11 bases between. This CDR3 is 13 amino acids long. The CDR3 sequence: CASSGTRAETQYF. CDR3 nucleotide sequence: TGTGCCAGCAGTGGAACCAGGGCGGAGACCCAGTACTTC.

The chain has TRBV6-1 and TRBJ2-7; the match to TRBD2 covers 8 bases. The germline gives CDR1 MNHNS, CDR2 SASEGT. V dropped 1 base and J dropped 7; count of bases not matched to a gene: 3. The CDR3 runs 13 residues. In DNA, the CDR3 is TGTGCCAGCAGTGAAGTCCGGGAGGGGGAGCAGTACTTC. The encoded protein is CASSEVREGEQYF.

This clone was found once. Here the CDR3 reads CSVEVGYGYTF. CDR3 DNA sequence: TGCAGCGTTGAGGTGGGCTATGGCTACACCTTC. The chain joins TRBV29-1 to TRBJ1-2; D is unclear. Trimming took 3 bases from V and 4 from J, leaving 6 bases between them. CDR1 and CDR2 (germline): SQVTM, ANQGSEA. The CDR3 extends over 11 amino acids.

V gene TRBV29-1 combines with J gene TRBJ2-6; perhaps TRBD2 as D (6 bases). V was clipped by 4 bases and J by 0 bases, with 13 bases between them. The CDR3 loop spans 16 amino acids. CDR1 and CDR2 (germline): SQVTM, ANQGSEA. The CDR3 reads CSVASLGGSGANVLTF. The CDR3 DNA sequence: TGCAGCGTTGCTTCGTTGGGAGGCTCTGGGGCCAACGTCCTGACTTTC.

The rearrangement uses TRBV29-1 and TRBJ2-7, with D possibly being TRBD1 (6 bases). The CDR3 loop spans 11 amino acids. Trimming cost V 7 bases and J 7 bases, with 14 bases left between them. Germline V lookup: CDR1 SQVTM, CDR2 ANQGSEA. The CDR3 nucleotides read TGCAGCGCTATACAGGGTATGGAGCAGTACTTC. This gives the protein CSAIQGMEQYF.

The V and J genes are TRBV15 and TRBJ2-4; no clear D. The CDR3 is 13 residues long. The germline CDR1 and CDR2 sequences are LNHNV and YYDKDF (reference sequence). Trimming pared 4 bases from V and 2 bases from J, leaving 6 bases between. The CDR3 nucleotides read TGTGCCACCAGCACAGTTCCCAAAAACATTCAGTACTTC. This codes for CATSTVPKNIQYF.

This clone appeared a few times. As DNA, the CDR3 is TGTGCCAGCAGACAACAGGGGGAAGGGCAGCCCCAGCATTTT. It codes for CASRQQGEGQPQHF. This chain links TRBV6-6 with TRBJ1-5; 8 bases fit TRBD1. CDR3 size: 14 residues. In germline, CDR1 is MNHNY, CDR2 SVGAGI (reference sequence). With 6 bases clipped from V and 7 bases from J, the junction kept 8 bases outside the gene matches.

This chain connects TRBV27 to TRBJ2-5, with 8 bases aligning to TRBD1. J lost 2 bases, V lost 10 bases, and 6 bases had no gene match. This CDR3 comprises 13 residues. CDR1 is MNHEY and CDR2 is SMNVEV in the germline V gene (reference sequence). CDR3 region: CANIGDRQETQYF. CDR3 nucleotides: TGTGCCAACATAGGGGACAGGCAAGAGACCCAGTACTTC.